Below are 14 T cell receptor beta chains sequenced from a single sample in a study of blood T cell repertoires in COVID-19. The method was immunoSEQ multiplex PCR; TCRdb's version includes in-frame clones alone and lacks a portion of them. This sample has about 160,000 clones, with roughly 80% found just once. Input material: PBMCs or T cells enriched from blood (not recorded which). Source of these receptors: a woman aged 40 to 50 with acute COVID-19.

The chain is built from TRBV4-1 and TRBJ1-4, with 8 bases identical to TRBD1. V gave up 4 bases and J gave up 3 bases; unmatched junction bases: 1. This CDR3 has 14 amino acids. CDR1 MGHRA and CDR2 YSYEKL come from the germline V gene. The CDR3 DNA follows: TGCGCCAGCAGCCTACAGGGGGCTAATGAAAAACTGTTTTTT. Its protein is CASSLQGANEKLFF.

The chain uses TRBV15 and TRBJ2-5; TRBD2 agrees at 7 bases. Germline trimming cut 9 bases from V and 3 bases from J; bases unmatched to any gene: 13. The germline CDR1 and CDR2 sequences are LNHNV and YYDKDF (reference sequence). This CDR3 region has 15 residues. In DNA, the CDR3 is TGTGCCACTCGGAATGGGGGAGGGCCAAAAGAGACCCAGTACTTC. Residues: CATRNGGGPKETQYF. Filled out from reference TRBV15 and TRBJ2-5, the complete variable domain reads DAMVIQNPRYQVTQFGKPVTLSCSQTLNHNVMYWYQQKSSQAPKLLFHYYDKDFNNEADTPDNFQSRRPNTSFCFLDIRSPGLGDTAMYLCATRNGGGPKETQYFGPGTRLLVL.

There are many counts of this clone. The chain couples TRBV5-4 to TRBJ1-1, with D perhaps matching TRBD1 (6 bases). Trimming shortened V by 3 bases and J by 4 bases, and 13 bases separated the two germline ends. The CDR3 runs to 14 residues. CDR1 is SGHNT and CDR2 is YYREEE in the germline V gene (reference sequence). The CDR3 spells CASSSTGTGTEAFF. CDR3 nucleotide sequence: TGTGCCAGCAGCTCTACAGGGACCGGCACTGAAGCTTTCTTT.

A single count supports this clone. This chain links TRBV29-1 with TRBJ2-1; 7 bases are shared with TRBD2. The CDR3 consists of 12 residues. After removal of 6 bases from V and 8 bases from J, the junction contained 7 bases not matched to a gene. The germline V gene has CDR1 SQVTM and CDR2 ANQGSEA. DNA for the CDR3: TGCAGCGTAAGGCGGGAGCTCTATGAGCAGTTCTTC. Translated: CSVRRELYEQFF.

This clone was counted a single time. J is TRBJ2-7 and V is TRBV18; D gene uncertain. Germline values: CDR1 KGHSH, CDR2 LQKENI. V lost 5 bases to trimming and J lost 2 bases, with 10 bases between them. The CDR3 is made up of 13 amino acids. The CDR3 loop is CASSTTYPYEQYF. DNA of the CDR3: TGTGCCAGCTCAACCACATATCCCTACGAGCAGTACTTC.

This clone was recorded only once. The V and J genes are TRBV6-5 and TRBJ1-1, with 7 bases that match TRBD1. The V gene end was trimmed by 7 bases and the J gene end by 3 bases; junction bases not matched to a gene: 2. Germline CDR1 and CDR2: MNHEY and SVGAGI. This CDR3 contains 12 residues. The CDR3 sequence: CASNRGDTEAFF. Here the CDR3 DNA reads TGTGCCAGCAACAGGGGAGACACTGAAGCTTTCTTT.

CDR3 protein: CASSLLTGTPSTDTQYF. DNA for the CDR3: TGTGCCAGCAGCTTGCTGACAGGGACCCCCAGCACAGATACGCAGTATTTT. The rearrangement joins TRBV7-9 to TRBJ2-3; 7 nucleotides match TRBD1. This CDR3 region has 17 residues. With 3 bases clipped from V and 0 bases from J, the junction kept 9 bases outside the gene matches. Germline CDR1 is SEHNR and CDR2 is FQNEAQ (reference sequence).

This chain links TRBV7-2 with TRBJ1-1; D is ambiguous. The germline gives CDR1 SGHTA, CDR2 FQGNSA. V was shortened by 2 bases and J by 0 bases, with 13 bases between the two germline ends. The CDR3 has 16 amino acids. CDR3 DNA: TGTGCCAGCAGCTTACTGATGCGGATAATGAACACTGAAGCTTTCTTT. Protein sequence: CASSLLMRIMNTEAFF. Looking up the rest from reference TRBV7-2 and TRBJ1-1 gives the full variable domain: GAGVSQSPSNKVTEKGKDVELRCDPISGHTALYWYRQSLGQGLEFLIYFQGNSAPDKSGLPSDRFSAERTGGSVSTLTIQRTQQEDSAVYLCASSLLMRIMNTEAFFGQGTRLTVV.

The rearrangement links TRBV7-3 to TRBJ1-1; the D gene is possibly TRBD1 (5 bases). This CDR3 spans 13 amino acids. Germline V gives CDR1 SGHTA, CDR2 FQGTGA. Trimming pared 3 bases from V and 4 bases from J, leaving 9 bases between. The CDR3 DNA sequence: TGTGCCAGCAGCTTCACGGGGGGCACTGAAGCTTTCTTT. Amino acid sequence: CASSFTGGTEAFF.

This chain uses TRBV15 with TRBJ2-1, with D tentatively TRBD2 (6 bases). V was cut by 4 bases and J by 11 bases, with 21 bases left in between. The germline V gene encodes CDR1 LNHNV and CDR2 YYDKDF (reference sequence). The CDR3 runs to 15 residues. DNA of the CDR3: TGTGCCACCAGCACAATGGGACTCGCAGGAAAGAAGCAGTTCTTC. Protein: CATSTMGLAGKKQFF.

The chain combines TRBV7-3 with TRBJ2-3, with TRBD2 identical over 7 bases. V lost 5 bases, J lost 1 base, and 9 bases stayed unmatched. Per germline, CDR1 SGHTA and CDR2 FQGTGA. CDR3 length: 16 amino acids. DNA for the CDR3: TGTGCCAGCAGCCCCGGGGCTAGCGGTCGCACAGATACGCAGTATTTT. Residues: CASSPGASGRTDTQYF.

J is TRBJ2-2 and V is TRBV30; D is ambiguous. This CDR3 spans 11 amino acids. Per germline, CDR1 GTSNPN and CDR2 SVGIG (reference sequence). Trimming shortened V by 6 bases and J by 7 bases, and 9 bases separated the two germline ends. The CDR3 here is CACPRGGELFF. The CDR3 DNA is TGTGCCTGCCCGAGAGGCGGGGAGCTGTTTTTT.

The chain joins TRBV5-1 to TRBJ1-1, with D unclear. CDR1 SGHRS and CDR2 YFSETQ come from the germline V gene. The V gene lost 0 bases and the J gene lost 5 bases, with 11 bases spanning the gap. The CDR3 runs 14 residues. The CDR3 nucleotides are TGCGCCAGCAGCTTGGTGGTAGGAGGGACTGAAGCTTTCTTT. It encodes CASSLVVGGTEAFF.

The chain is built from TRBV5-1 and TRBJ2-7; D remains unclear. The CDR3 is 15 residues long. The germline gives CDR1 SGHRS, CDR2 YFSETQ. V was clipped by 0 bases and J by 9 bases, with 19 bases between them. This chain's CDR3 is CASSLADFAEKVQYF. DNA of the CDR3: TGCGCCAGCAGCTTGGCCGACTTCGCTGAAAAGGTGCAGTACTTC.